The clone carrying this T cell receptor (beta chain) appeared a few times. This sample stems from a study of spatial heterogeneity in lung cancer. The CDR3 sequence is 16 residues long. The V gene's germline CDR1 is SGHDN and CDR2 FVKESK. V shed 0 bases and J shed 5 bases, with 14 bases lying between them. TCRdb ran MiXCR on the 5' RACE reads and lists one entry per CDR3 protein. The sample includes 89,000 or so distinct CDR3 sequences, 15% to 25% seen only once; the top ten take roughly 6.2%. The sample's time point: sample taken at primary tumor resection. The sequenced material consisted of unsorted whole RNA from tumor, nontumor lung or frozen PBMC.

Specimen: PBMCs, collected at surgery. This TCR was recovered from a male donor with early-stage non-small cell lung cancer. V usage is TRBV14 and J usage is TRBJ1-5; no clear D gene. In nucleotides, the CDR3 is TGTGCCAGCAGCCAAGATAAGAGGACGTGGGATCAGCCCCAGCATTTT. Translating it yields CASSQDKRTWDQPQHF.